This entry features one T cell receptor (beta chain) sequence. The antigen it recognizes is unknown. No base quality information exists; no much larger clone differs at one position. This record belongs to a study of blood T cell repertoires in COVID-19 (dated by TCRdb to about 2020). Regarding the research as a whole: Samples covering the acute and convalescent phases of COVID-19 were provided by collaborators in the United States, Italy and Spain. The material from the prospective study consisted of cDNA or gDNA derived from T cells, B-cell-depleted T cells, or PBMCs. The dataset comprised deeply sampled blood TCRbeta repertoires from subjects exposed to, actively infected with, or recovered from COVID-19. The repertoires were made available in a free public database intended to serve as a resource for research on the immune response to SARS-CoV-2. The samples were drawn from the first 160 participants of the ongoing ImmuneRACE study and from under 1,500 subjects provided by 6 global collaborators. A de-identified subject ID, COVID-19 status, age in years and sex were almost always included in the sample metadata. HLA class I and class II types, where available, came from metadata supplied by the sample provider rather than from assay-based typing. Study-wide findings and limitations: The quantity of clinical and demographic metadata differed by source and by participant and was supplied without curation.

From the cysteine through the phenylalanine, the CDR3 covers 15 amino acids. Of all the DNA, just the CDR3 is kept, 45 bases in frame from base 1. Taken from the germline V gene (reference sequence), the CDR1 and CDR2 loops are PRHDT and FYEKMQ. V and J are truncated by 0 bases and 3 bases respectively, leaving an intervening sequence of 9 bases. TCRbeta CDR3 regions were amplified from genomic DNA using the immunoSEQ Assay, a bias-controlled multiplex PCR. Per the original workflow: The number of nucleated cells in each sample was estimated from the amplification of reference gene primers within the assay. Sequence reads were collapsed and filtered to measure the absolute abundance of every unique TCRbeta CDR3 rearrangement. For each sample, productive Simpson clonality was calculated as the square root of Simpson's diversity index across productive rearrangements. TCRdb's version of the immuneACCESS table is confined to in-frame rearrangements and falls short of the full clone set. An unresolved V gene accounts for under half of the shortfall where checked; the remainder is of unknown origin. Clone size and the V and J calls come from that table; the DNA yielded D and trimming. The sample table holds approximately 270,000 clones, of which 85% to 90% were seen once. The ten most abundant clones make up approximately 4% of the sample.

Participants in the prospective study were aged 18 to 89 years, lived in 24 United States geographic areas, and enrolled through a virtual design. In the prospective study, cohorts were assigned on the basis of participant-reported clinical history obtained from a screening survey and a study questionnaire. Mobile phlebotomists in the prospective study collected whole blood, serum and a nasopharyngeal or oropharyngeal swab from every participant. Additional blood draws and questionnaires over an approximately two-month period could optionally be provided by prospective study participants. Prospective study blood samples were shipped either frozen or at room temperature before DNA extraction.

The sequenced sample was PBMCs or T cells enriched from blood (not recorded which). The V and J segments used are TRBV13 and TRBJ1-3; D gene: possibly TRBD1, on 5 matching bases. The clonotype was recovered from a woman aged 30 to 39 with acute COVID-19. The bases are TGTGCCAGCAGCTTAGGAGGAGACAGTGGAAACACCATATATTTT. It codes for CASSLGGDSGNTIYF.